These 17 T cell receptor beta chains share one sample of origin, sequenced in a study of T cell responses to AZD1222 COVID-19 vaccine. Clones were sequenced by immunoSEQ multiplex PCR, and TCRdb holds only the in-frame ones, with some missing. In the table there are roughly 80,000 clones, 90% of which are singletons. Here the sequenced sample was peripheral blood, taken 28 days after the second AZD1222 dose. These receptors were obtained from an adult who received the AZD1222 COVID-19 vaccine.

The count of this clone is one. This chain links TRBV14 with TRBJ2-5; D is possibly TRBD1 (7 bases). Germline V gene data show CDR1 as SGHDN and CDR2 as FVKESK. This CDR3 comprises 15 residues. Trimming cost V 4 bases and J 6 bases, with 18 bases left between them. The chain's CDR3 is CASSLGAGQWKTQYF. In DNA, the CDR3 is TGTGCCAGCAGCCTCGGCGCGGGACAGTGGAAGACCCAGTACTTC.

This clone was detected only a few times. The chain combines TRBV6-5 with TRBJ2-5; 8 positions match TRBD1. Germline V gene lookup returns CDR1 MNHEY and CDR2 SVGAGI. The CDR3 loop spans 14 amino acids. V lost 5 bases and J lost 7; bases outside the gene matches: 9. CDR3 coding DNA: TGTGCCAGCAGTCCAGGGGGCCGCTCGGGGACCCAGTACTTC. Translation gives CASSPGGRSGTQYF.

The gene calls are TRBV19 and TRBJ2-5; TRBD1 agrees at 7 bases. V shed 11 bases and J 5 bases; nucleotides not matched to a gene: 5. The germline V gene has CDR1 LNHDA and CDR2 SQIVND (reference sequence). The CDR3 covers 11 residues. The CDR3 sequence is CAARQGETQYF. As DNA, the CDR3 is TGTGCCGCCAGACAGGGTGAGACCCAGTACTTC.

The rearrangement joins TRBV5-1 to TRBJ2-5; D remains unclear. The CDR3 spans 14 residues. V was clipped by 1 base and J by 5 bases, with 12 bases between them. Looked up from germline, CDR1 is SGHRS and CDR2 is YFSETQ. CDR3 bases: TGCGCCAGCAGCTTGCGCAGGTTGGGGGAGACCCAGTACTTC. As protein: CASSLRRLGETQYF.

In this sample, this clone turned up a few times. This rearrangement joins TRBV19 to TRBJ1-1, with a weak D call TRBD1 (5 bases). This CDR3 is built from 15 residues. Trimming removed 5 bases from V and 2 bases from J, with 15 bases in between. From germline, CDR1 is LNHDA and CDR2 SQIVND (reference sequence). CDR3 sequence reads: CASSFDSFLNTEAFF. CDR3 in DNA: TGTGCCAGTAGTTTTGACAGTTTCTTAAACACTGAAGCTTTCTTT.

CDR3 sequence: CASSGDRVGANVLTF. The CDR3 DNA reads as TGTGCCAGCAGTGGGGATAGGGTTGGGGCCAACGTCCTGACTTTC. This chain connects TRBV2 to TRBJ2-6; D remains unclear. V lost 4 bases to trimming and J lost 3 bases, with 10 bases between them. The germline CDR1 and CDR2 sequences are SNHLY and FYNNEI. The CDR3 spans 15 residues.

CDR3 bases: TGTGCCTGGGGTGGTGGGTCCTACGAGCAGTACTTC. This gives the protein CAWGGGSYEQYF. The rearrangement uses TRBV30 and TRBJ2-7; D gene uncertain. Germline V gives CDR1 GTSNPN, CDR2 SVGIG (reference sequence). Trimming cost V 5 bases and J 1 base, with 9 bases left between them. The CDR3 totals 12 residues.

The CDR3 reads CASSTGLRYEQYF. CDR3 sequence (DNA): TGTGCCAGCAGCACAGGACTGCGCTACGAGCAGTACTTC. V is TRBV5-4 and J is TRBJ2-7; D assignment may be TRBD1 or TRBD2 (5 bases each). V was trimmed by 4 bases and J by 3 bases, leaving 11 bases between them. CDR3 length: 13 residues. From germline, CDR1 is SGHNT and CDR2 YYREEE (reference sequence).

This chain links TRBV5-5 with TRBJ2-3, with 8 bases that match TRBD1. This CDR3 contains 16 residues. V was pared by 2 bases and J by 2 bases, with 7 bases of the junction left unmatched. CDR1 is SGHKS and CDR2 is YYEKEE in the germline V gene (reference sequence). The CDR3 sequence is CASSFLTGGDTDTQYF. In nucleotides, the CDR3 is TGTGCCAGCAGCTTCCTAACAGGGGGTGACACAGATACGCAGTATTTT.

The chain joins TRBV2 to TRBJ2-7; 9 nucleotides line up with TRBD1. CDR1 and CDR2 (germline): SNHLY, FYNNEI. Trimming cost V 4 bases and J 3 bases; bases outside gene matches: 1. This CDR3 contains 13 residues. CDR3: CASSGQGVYEQYF. The CDR3 coding sequence is TGTGCCAGCAGTGGACAGGGGGTCTACGAGCAGTACTTC.

This chain joins TRBV6-5 and TRBJ2-5; 8 nucleotides line up with TRBD2. The CDR3 extends over 15 amino acids. Trimming removed 5 bases from V and 1 base from J; junction bases left unmatched: 6. Germline V gene sequence: CDR1 MNHEY, CDR2 SVGAGI. Here the CDR3 DNA reads TGTGCCAGCAGTAAGCCGGGGGGGGGCCAAGAGACCCAGTACTTC. It yields the protein CASSKPGGGQETQYF.

The CDR3 nucleotides read TGTGCCAGCAGTGAAGAAGTGAGGGGGAATTTTGGCTACACCTTC. Encoded protein: CASSEEVRGNFGYTF. The gene calls are TRBV6-1 and TRBJ1-2, with D perhaps TRBD1 (6 bases). In germline, CDR1 is MNHNS, CDR2 SASEGT. The CDR3 runs to 15 residues. The germline V and J ends were trimmed by 1 base and 7 bases, with 16 bases remaining between them.

The rearrangement joins TRBV10-3 to TRBJ1-3, with a weak D call TRBD1 (6 bases). This CDR3 is 16 amino acids long. Trimming took 2 bases from V and 4 from J, leaving 15 bases between them. CDR1 is ENHRY and CDR2 is SYGVKD in the germline V gene. The CDR3 here is CAISETLTGGGNTIYF. CDR3 DNA sequence: TGTGCCATCAGTGAGACCTTGACAGGAGGCGGAAACACCATATATTTT.

The chain links TRBV6-1 to TRBJ1-1; 7 bases match TRBD1. This CDR3 has 14 amino acids. The J segment lost 5 bases and the V segment lost 1 base, leaving 4 bases of the junction unmatched. Germline V gene data show CDR1 as MNHNS and CDR2 as SASEGT. The CDR3 spells CASSEEGAKTEAFF. Written as DNA, the CDR3 is TGTGCCAGCAGTGAAGAGGGGGCGAAGACTGAAGCTTTCTTT.

V usage is TRBV6-5 and J usage is TRBJ1-2; possible D gene TRBD1, 6 bases. The length of the CDR3 is 16 residues. V shed 2 bases and J shed 6 bases, with 19 bases lying between them. Germline V lookup: CDR1 MNHEY, CDR2 SVGAGI. The CDR3 sequence is CASSYTLLQGGNGYTF. The CDR3 DNA is TGTGCCAGCAGTTACACCCTACTACAGGGTGGGAATGGCTACACCTTC.

The V call is TRBV16, the J call TRBJ1-5; D perhaps matches TRBD1 (5 bases). Looked up from germline, CDR1 is KGHSY and CDR2 is FQNENV. V was pared by 0 bases and J by 7 bases, with 13 bases between. The CDR3 sequence is 15 residues long. The CDR3, as DNA: TGTGCCAGCAGCCAATCGTTAGGGGTTGGGCAGCCCCAGCATTTT. It encodes CASSQSLGVGQPQHF.

The V and J genes are TRBV24-1 and TRBJ1-1; D is unresolved. Trimming stripped 0 bases from V and 7 bases from J, with 11 bases between. This CDR3 spans 14 amino acids. CDR1 is KGHDR, CDR2 SFDVKD, per germline. The CDR3 loop reads CATSDLISRGEAFF. CDR3 bases: TGTGCCACCAGTGATTTGATTAGCCGGGGTGAAGCTTTCTTT.